This entry concerns a single TCR beta chain. The antigen is undetermined. The data belong to a study of radiation and T cells in renal cell carcinoma. The CDR3 runs to 14 residues. CDR1 and CDR2 (germline): MGHRA, YSYEKL. The ends were cut back, 3 bases at V and 0 bases at J, with 7 bases in the middle. The treatment: treatment-naive control, cytoreductive nephrectomy. Control tumors came from treatment-naive patients without prior radiation. This renal cell carcinoma was of the clear cell type. TCRdb's table, derived via immunoSEQ multiplex PCR, lists solely in-frame clones and lacks some. Among 15,000 to 20,000 clones listed, 58% were seen once. Whole-study results and caveats: Compared with controls, irradiated tumors showed greater TCR clonality.

Sequencing used tumor tissue, obtained from a patient whose treatment was nephrectomy without radiotherapy. This TCR was sampled from a man aged 40-55 years with renal cell carcinoma. The chain recombines TRBV4-1 with TRBJ2-3; D is undetermined. CDR3 nucleotides: TGCGCCAGCAGCCAGGATTTCAGCACAGATACGCAGTATTTT. This sequence encodes CASSQDFSTDTQYF.